This TCR beta chain is drawn from a study of blood T cell repertoires in COVID-19. Study as a whole: The samples span acute and convalescent COVID-19 from the United States, Italy and Spain. PBMCs, B-cell-depleted T cells, or T cells were the source of the cDNA or gDNA that made up the material.

Authors' methods: Amplifying reference gene primers gave estimates of nucleated cell counts. Here immunoSEQ multiplex PCR was the method, and the copy in TCRdb shows in-frame clones only, minus some. That table gives V, J and clone size, and the DNA gave D and trimming. The profile shows fewer than 350,000 clones, roughly nine tenths of them singletons. This clone was found a few times. The same CDR3 also results from other DNA sequences found in this sample. Cohort 3 recovery required two negative PCRs, clearance, or symptom resolution. This clonotype was obtained from a woman in her forties who had recovered from COVID-19. Sequencing was carried out using PBMCs or T cells enriched from blood (not recorded which).

This CDR3 reads CASSPRTGENTEAFF. The CDR3 nucleotides read TGTGCCAGCTCACCACGGACAGGGGAGAACACTGAAGCTTTCTTT. The V call is TRBV18, the J call TRBJ1-1, with 9 bases aligning to TRBD1. Germline V gene data show CDR1 as KGHSH and CDR2 as LQKENI. V was pared by 1 base and J by 1 base, with 1 base of the junction left unmatched. The CDR3 sequence is 15 residues long.